Listed below are T cell receptor beta chains from one sample, sequenced in a study of vaccination effects on CD4 cells after COVID-19. The protocol was immunoSEQ multiplex PCR, while the TCRdb copy is restricted to in-frame clones and leaves out a portion. The sample gives 70,000 to 75,000 clones, approximately 80% of which show up once; about 2% is in the top ten. Their antigens remain unidentified. The specimen comprised CD4+ T cells from PBMCs cultured without peptide, sampled before COVID-19 vaccination. These receptors all stem from a human donor who received a COVID-19 vaccine. The CDR3 runs from the conserved cysteine through the conserved F or W. A D gene is named only where the DNA matches it firmly. Some rows have no size entry. The others give once, few or many, or a class for an expanded clone.

clone size: .; V gene: TRBV5-8; D gene: .; CDR3 protein: CASSLEYRGAERNTIYF
clone size: .; V gene: TRBV6-2/TRBV6-3; D gene: .; CDR3 protein: CASSPYRETTEAFF
clone size: .; V gene: TRBV6-5; D gene: .; CDR3 protein: CALWGSTDTQYF
clone size: .; V gene: TRBV5-8; D gene: .; CDR3 protein: CASSLRDLYTGELFF
clone size: .; V gene: TRBV6-5; D gene: .; CDR3 protein: CASSSLNYGYTF
clone size: .; V gene: TRBV10-3; D gene: .; CDR3 protein: CAIMGTAGETQYF
clone size: .; V gene: TRBV15; D gene: TRBD2; CDR3 protein: CATSREGGREFF
clone size: .; V gene: TRBV29-1; D gene: .; CDR3 protein: CSVSSGSETQYF
clone size: once; V gene: TRBV6-4; D gene: .; CDR3 protein: CASSQNWNTEAFF
clone size: .; V gene: TRBV11-2; D gene: TRBD1; CDR3 protein: CASSFRSTGAGELFF
clone size: .; V gene: TRBV7-2; D gene: TRBD1; CDR3 protein: CASNSGTGREETQYF
clone size: .; V gene: TRBV6-5; D gene: .; CDR3 protein: CASELRQGTDTQYF
clone size: .; V gene: TRBV7-8; D gene: TRBD1; CDR3 protein: CASSFGQAAADTQYF
clone size: .; V gene: TRBV5-1; D gene: TRBD1; CDR3 protein: CASSWGTGLTEAFF
clone size: .; V gene: TRBV5-1; D gene: .; CDR3 protein: CASSLEGQDYGYTF
clone size: .; V gene: TRBV5-1; D gene: .; CDR3 protein: CASSLGGTVGNTIYF
clone size: once; V gene: TRBV14; D gene: TRBD1; CDR3 protein: CASSRQGNTGELFF
clone size: .; V gene: TRBV12-5; D gene: TRBD1; CDR3 protein: CASGLRTGGYTGELFF
clone size: .; V gene: TRBV24-1; D gene: TRBD1; CDR3 protein: CATSDSRDRVSNQPQHF
clone size: .; V gene: TRBV5-1; D gene: TRBD2; CDR3 protein: CASSLGGGSTQETQYF
clone size: many; V gene: TRBV7-2; D gene: TRBD2; CDR3 protein: CASSLQGGTTGELFF
clone size: .; V gene: TRBV7-2; D gene: .; CDR3 protein: CASSLVVSNSGANVLTF
clone size: .; V gene: TRBV6-5; D gene: .; CDR3 protein: CATESTAYGYTF
clone size: once; V gene: TRBV29-1; D gene: .; CDR3 protein: CSVELRVLSDTQYF
clone size: .; V gene: TRBV19; D gene: .; CDR3 protein: CASSRAGWETQYF
clone size: .; V gene: TRBV19; D gene: TRBD2; CDR3 protein: CASSPRPGTSGGSSYNEQFF
clone size: .; V gene: TRBV10-3; D gene: .; CDR3 protein: CAISVGGPGELFF
clone size: .; V gene: TRBV18; D gene: TRBD2; CDR3 protein: CASSLTGLAGGSLLAKNIQYF
clone size: .; V gene: TRBV12-3/TRBV12-4; D gene: .; CDR3 protein: CASSFGQLYGYTF
clone size: .; V gene: TRBV5-1; D gene: .; CDR3 protein: CASSLGPETGELFF
clone size: once; V gene: TRBV28; D gene: .; CDR3 protein: CATQSGSTEAFF
clone size: .; V gene: TRBV9; D gene: .; CDR3 protein: CASSVELLDSPLHF
clone size: .; V gene: TRBV6-5; D gene: TRBD1; CDR3 protein: CASSWDRSTDTQYF
clone size: .; V gene: TRBV27; D gene: .; CDR3 protein: CASMGGPNQPQHF
clone size: .; V gene: TRBV12-3/TRBV12-4; D gene: .; CDR3 protein: CASSLAGGRIAFF
clone size: .; V gene: TRBV3-1/TRBV3-2; D gene: .; CDR3 protein: CASSQLPGEKLFF
clone size: .; V gene: TRBV6-6; D gene: .; CDR3 protein: CASSGATSTAEAFF
clone size: .; V gene: TRBV2; D gene: TRBD1; CDR3 protein: CASRSGTGSGGYTF
clone size: .; V gene: TRBV6-5; D gene: .; CDR3 protein: CASRTGGNTEAFF
clone size: .; V gene: TRBV4-2; D gene: TRBD2; CDR3 protein: CASSQGLAVYNEQFF
clone size: .; V gene: TRBV10-2; D gene: .; CDR3 protein: CASSESGTDTQYF
clone size: .; V gene: TRBV28; D gene: .; CDR3 protein: CASSLVDTQYF
clone size: few; V gene: TRBV14; D gene: .; CDR3 protein: CASSQGGGIGELFF
clone size: .; V gene: TRBV19; D gene: TRBD2; CDR3 protein: CASSTHLAGALYEQFF
clone size: .; V gene: TRBV5-5; D gene: .; CDR3 protein: CASSPSLGGLYGYTF
clone size: few; V gene: TRBV5-6; D gene: TRBD1; CDR3 protein: CASSGRDRATGELFF
clone size: .; V gene: TRBV5-5; D gene: .; CDR3 protein: CASSLVSSGSSPYNEQFF
clone size: .; V gene: TRBV12-3/TRBV12-4; D gene: .; CDR3 protein: CASTVGGTQYF
clone size: few; V gene: TRBV19; D gene: .; CDR3 protein: CASSQPYTLNTEAFF
clone size: .; V gene: TRBV2; D gene: .; CDR3 protein: CASRPRGQTIYTF
clone size: .; V gene: TRBV9; D gene: .; CDR3 protein: CASSAPGPPWNEQFF
clone size: .; V gene: TRBV18; D gene: TRBD1; CDR3 protein: CASSPRTGVTGTEAFF
clone size: .; V gene: TRBV18; D gene: .; CDR3 protein: CASGRDQETQYF
clone size: .; V gene: TRBV19; D gene: TRBD1; CDR3 protein: CASSIETGIYGYTF